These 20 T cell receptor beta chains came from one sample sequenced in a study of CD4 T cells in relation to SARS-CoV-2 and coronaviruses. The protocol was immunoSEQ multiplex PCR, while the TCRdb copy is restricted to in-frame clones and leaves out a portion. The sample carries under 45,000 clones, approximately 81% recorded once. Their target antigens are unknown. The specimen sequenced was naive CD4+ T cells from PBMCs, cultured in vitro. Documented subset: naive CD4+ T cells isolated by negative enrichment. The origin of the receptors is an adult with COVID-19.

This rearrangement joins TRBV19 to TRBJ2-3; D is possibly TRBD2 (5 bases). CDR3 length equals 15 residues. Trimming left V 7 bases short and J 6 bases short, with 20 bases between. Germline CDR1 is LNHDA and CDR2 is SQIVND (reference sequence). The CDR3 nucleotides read TGTGCCAGTATCGAGGCAGGCAAAACGGGGGATACGCAGTATTTT. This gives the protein CASIEAGKTGDTQYF.

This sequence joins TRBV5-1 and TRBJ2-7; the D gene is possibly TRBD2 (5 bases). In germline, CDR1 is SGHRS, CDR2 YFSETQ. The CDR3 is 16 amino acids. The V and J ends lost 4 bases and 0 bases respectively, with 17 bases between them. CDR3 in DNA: TGCGCCAGCAGCCCGGCGGACGGGGTCGGCTCCTACGAGCAGTACTTC. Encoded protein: CASSPADGVGSYEQYF. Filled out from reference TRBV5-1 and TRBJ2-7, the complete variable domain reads KAGVTQTPRYLIKTRGQQVTLSCSPISGHRSVSWYQQTPGQGLQFLFEYFSETQRNKGNFPGRFSGRQFSNSRSEMNVSTLELGDSALYLCASSPADGVGSYEQYFGPGTRLTVT.

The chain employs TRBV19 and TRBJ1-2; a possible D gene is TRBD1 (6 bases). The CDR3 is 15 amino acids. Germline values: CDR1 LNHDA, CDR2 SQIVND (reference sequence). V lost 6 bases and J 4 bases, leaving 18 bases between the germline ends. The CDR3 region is CASRTQGRGAYGYTF. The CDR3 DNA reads TGTGCCAGTAGGACACAGGGAAGGGGGGCCTATGGCTACACCTTC. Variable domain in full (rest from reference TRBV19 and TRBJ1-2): DGGITQSPKYLFRKEGQNVTLSCEQNLNHDAMYWYRQDPGQGLRLIYYSQIVNDFQKGDIAEGYSVSREKKESFPLTVTSAQKNPTAFYLCASRTQGRGAYGYTFGSGTRLTVV.

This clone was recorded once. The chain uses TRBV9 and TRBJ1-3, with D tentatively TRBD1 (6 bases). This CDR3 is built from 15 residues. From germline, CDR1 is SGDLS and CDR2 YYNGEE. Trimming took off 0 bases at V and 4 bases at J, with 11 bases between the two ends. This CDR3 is CASSVVGGGGNTIYF. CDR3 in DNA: TGTGCCAGCAGCGTAGTAGGGGGGGGAGGAAACACCATATATTTT.

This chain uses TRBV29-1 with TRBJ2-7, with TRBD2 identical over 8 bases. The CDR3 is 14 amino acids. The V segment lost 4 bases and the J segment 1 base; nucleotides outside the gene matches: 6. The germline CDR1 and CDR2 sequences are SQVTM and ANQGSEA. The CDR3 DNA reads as TGCAGCGTTGGATTCCGGGGGGGATCCTACGAGCAGTACTTC. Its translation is CSVGFRGGSYEQYF.

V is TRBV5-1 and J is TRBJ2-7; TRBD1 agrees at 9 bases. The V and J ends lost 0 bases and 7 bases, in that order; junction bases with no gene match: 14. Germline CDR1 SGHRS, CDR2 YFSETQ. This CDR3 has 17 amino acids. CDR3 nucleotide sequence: TGCGCCAGCAGCTTGGGGGGGAGTGTGGGACAGGGAAGAGAGCAGTACTTC. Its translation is CASSLGGSVGQGREQYF.

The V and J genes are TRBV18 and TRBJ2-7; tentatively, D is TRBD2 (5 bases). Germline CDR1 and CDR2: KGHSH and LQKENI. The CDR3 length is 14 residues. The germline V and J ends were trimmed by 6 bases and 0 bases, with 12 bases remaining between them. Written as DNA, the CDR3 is TGTGCCAGCTCCCGGACTCCTGACTCCTACGAGCAGTACTTC. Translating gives CASSRTPDSYEQYF. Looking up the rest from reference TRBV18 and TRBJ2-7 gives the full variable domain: NAGVMQNPRHLVRRRGQEARLRCSPMKGHSHVYWYRQLPEEGLKFMVYLQKENIIDESGMPKERFSAEFPKEGPSILRIQQVVRGDSAAYFCASSRTPDSYEQYFGPGTRLTVT.

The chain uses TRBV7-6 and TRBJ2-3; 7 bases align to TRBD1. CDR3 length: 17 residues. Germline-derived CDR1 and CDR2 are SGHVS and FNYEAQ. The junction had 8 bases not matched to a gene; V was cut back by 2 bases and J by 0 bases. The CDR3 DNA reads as TGTGCCAGCAGCTTAATCCTCAGGGGACAGAGCACAGATACGCAGTATTTT. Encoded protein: CASSLILRGQSTDTQYF.

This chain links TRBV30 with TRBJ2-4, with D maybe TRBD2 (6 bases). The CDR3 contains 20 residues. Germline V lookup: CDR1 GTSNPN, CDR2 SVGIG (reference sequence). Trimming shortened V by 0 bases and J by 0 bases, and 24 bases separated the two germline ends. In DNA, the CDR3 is TGTGCCTGGAGTGTACCCCGGTTGAGCGGGCCTTATATAGCCAAAAACATTCAGTACTTC. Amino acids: CAWSVPRLSGPYIAKNIQYF.

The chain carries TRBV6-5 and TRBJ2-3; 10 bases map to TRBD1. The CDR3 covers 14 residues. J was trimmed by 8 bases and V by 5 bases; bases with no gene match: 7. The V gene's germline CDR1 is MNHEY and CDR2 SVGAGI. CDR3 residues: CASSRDRGSGTQYF. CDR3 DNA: TGTGCCAGCAGTAGGGACAGGGGTTCAGGTACGCAGTATTTT.

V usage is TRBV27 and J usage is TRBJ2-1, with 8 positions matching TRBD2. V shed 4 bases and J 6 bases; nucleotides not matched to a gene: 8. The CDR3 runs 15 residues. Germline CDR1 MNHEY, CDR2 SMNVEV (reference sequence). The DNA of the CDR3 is TGTGCCAGCAGTTCTTCCGGGACTAGTGGCAATGAGCAGTTCTTC. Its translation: CASSSSGTSGNEQFF.

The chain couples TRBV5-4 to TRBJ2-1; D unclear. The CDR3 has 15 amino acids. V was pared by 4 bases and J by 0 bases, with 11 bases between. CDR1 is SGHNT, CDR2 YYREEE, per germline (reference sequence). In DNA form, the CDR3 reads TGTGCCAGCAGCGTGGCAGGTGGCTCCTACAATGAGCAGTTCTTC. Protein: CASSVAGGSYNEQFF. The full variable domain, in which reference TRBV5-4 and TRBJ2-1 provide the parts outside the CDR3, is ETGVTQSPTHLIKTRGQQVTLRCSSQSGHNTVSWYQQALGQGPQFIFQYYREEENGRGNFPPRFSGLQFPNYSSELNVNALELDDSALYLCASSVAGGSYNEQFFGPGTRLTVL.

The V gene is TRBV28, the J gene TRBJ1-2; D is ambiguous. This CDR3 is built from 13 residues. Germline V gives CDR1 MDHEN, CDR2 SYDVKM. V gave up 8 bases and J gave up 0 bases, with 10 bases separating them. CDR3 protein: CASQQTANYGYTF. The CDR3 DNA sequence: TGTGCCAGCCAACAGACGGCTAACTATGGCTACACCTTC.

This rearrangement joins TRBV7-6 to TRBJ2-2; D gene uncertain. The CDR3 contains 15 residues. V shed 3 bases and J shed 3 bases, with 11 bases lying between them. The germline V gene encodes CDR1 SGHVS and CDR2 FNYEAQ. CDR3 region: CASSFSSGYTGELFF. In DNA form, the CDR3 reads TGTGCCAGCAGCTTTTCTTCTGGGTACACCGGGGAGCTGTTTTTT.

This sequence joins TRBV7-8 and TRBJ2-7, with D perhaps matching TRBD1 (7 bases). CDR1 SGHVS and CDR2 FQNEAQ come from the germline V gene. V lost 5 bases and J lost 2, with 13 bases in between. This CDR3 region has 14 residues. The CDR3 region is CASSPGGRAYEQYF. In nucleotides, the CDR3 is TGTGCCAGCAGCCCAGGGGGGCGAGCCTACGAGCAGTACTTC.

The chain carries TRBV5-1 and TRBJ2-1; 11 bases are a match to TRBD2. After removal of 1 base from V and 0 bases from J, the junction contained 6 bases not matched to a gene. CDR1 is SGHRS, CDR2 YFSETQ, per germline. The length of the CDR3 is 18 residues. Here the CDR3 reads CASSLTTSGIVSYNEQFF. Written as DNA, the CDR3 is TGCGCCAGCAGCTTGACGACTAGCGGGATCGTCTCCTACAATGAGCAGTTCTTC.

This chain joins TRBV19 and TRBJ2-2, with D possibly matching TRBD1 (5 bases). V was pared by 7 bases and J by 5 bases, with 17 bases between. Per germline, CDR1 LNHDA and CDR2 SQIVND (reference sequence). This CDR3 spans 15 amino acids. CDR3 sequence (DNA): TGTGCCAGTAAGGGGCTAGTTGGGGAAACCGGGGAGCTGTTTTTT. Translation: CASKGLVGETGELFF. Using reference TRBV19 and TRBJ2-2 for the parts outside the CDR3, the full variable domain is DGGITQSPKYLFRKEGQNVTLSCEQNLNHDAMYWYRQDPGQGLRLIYYSQIVNDFQKGDIAEGYSVSREKKESFPLTVTSAQKNPTAFYLCASKGLVGETGELFFGEGSRLTVL.

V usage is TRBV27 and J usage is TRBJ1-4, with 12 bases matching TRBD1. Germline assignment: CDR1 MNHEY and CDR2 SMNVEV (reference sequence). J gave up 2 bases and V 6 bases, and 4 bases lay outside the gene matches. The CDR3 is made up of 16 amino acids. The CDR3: CASSRDRGQTNEKLFF. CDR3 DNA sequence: TGTGCCAGCAGCCGGGACAGGGGGCAGACTAATGAAAAACTGTTTTTT. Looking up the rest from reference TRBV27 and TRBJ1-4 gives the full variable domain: EAQVTQNPRYLITVTGKKLTVTCSQNMNHEYMSWYRQDPGLGLRQIYYSMNVEVTDKGDVPEGYKVSRKEKRNFPLILESPSPNQTSLYFCASSRDRGQTNEKLFFGSGTQLSVL.

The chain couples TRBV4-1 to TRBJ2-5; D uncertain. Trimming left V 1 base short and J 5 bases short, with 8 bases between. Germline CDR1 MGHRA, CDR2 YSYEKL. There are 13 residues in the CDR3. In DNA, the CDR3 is TGCGCCAGCAGCCAAGGAGGTTTGGAGACCCAGTACTTC. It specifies CASSQGGLETQYF.

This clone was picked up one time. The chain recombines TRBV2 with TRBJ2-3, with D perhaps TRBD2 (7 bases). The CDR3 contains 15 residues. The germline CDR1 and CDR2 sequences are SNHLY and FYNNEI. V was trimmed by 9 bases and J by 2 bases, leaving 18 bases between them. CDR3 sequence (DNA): TGTGCCAGTACCAGCCGGGGGGCGATCACAGATACGCAGTATTTT. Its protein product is CASTSRGAITDTQYF.